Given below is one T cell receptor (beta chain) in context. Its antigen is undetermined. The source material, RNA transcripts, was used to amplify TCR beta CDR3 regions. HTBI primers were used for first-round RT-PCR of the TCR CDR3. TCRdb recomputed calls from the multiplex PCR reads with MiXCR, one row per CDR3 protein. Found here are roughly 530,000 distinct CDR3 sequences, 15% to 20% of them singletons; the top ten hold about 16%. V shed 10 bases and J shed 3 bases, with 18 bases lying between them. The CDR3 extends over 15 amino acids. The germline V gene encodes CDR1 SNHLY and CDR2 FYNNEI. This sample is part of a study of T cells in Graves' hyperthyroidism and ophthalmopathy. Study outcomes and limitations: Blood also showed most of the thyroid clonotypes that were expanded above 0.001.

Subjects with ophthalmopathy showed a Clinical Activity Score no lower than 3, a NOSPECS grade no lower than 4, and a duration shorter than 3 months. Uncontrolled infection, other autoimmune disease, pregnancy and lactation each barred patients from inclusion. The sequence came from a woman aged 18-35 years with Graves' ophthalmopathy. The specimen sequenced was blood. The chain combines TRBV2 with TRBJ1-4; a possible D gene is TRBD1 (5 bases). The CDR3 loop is CATLGPDNPNEKLFF. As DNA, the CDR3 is TGTGCCACCTTAGGCCCGGACAACCCTAATGAAAAACTGTTTTTT.